This TCR beta chain originates from a study of response to subunit inactivated influenza vaccine. Study-level results: The authors offered the suggestion that each seasonal influenza vaccination recruits few new T cells.

Remarks on this clonotype: Antigen: not known.

MiXCR was run by TCRdb on the RT-PCR reads, yielding one entry per CDR3 protein. The repertoire holds over 650,000 distinct CDR3 sequences, with under 20% as singletons. Sequences were derived from PBMCs from blood, sampled approximately 5 days after vaccination. This clonotype was sampled from a man aged 45 to 65 who received an inactivated influenza vaccine.

DNA for the CDR3: TGCAGCGTTGACGGGGGGAACTATGGCTACACCTTC. Its protein is CSVDGGNYGYTF. This rearrangement joins TRBV29-1 to TRBJ1-2; D perhaps matches TRBD1 (5 bases). The germline V gene has CDR1 SQVTM and CDR2 ANQGSEA. CDR3 length: 12 amino acids. Between the trimmed V and J ends, which lost 3 bases and 2 bases, there was a span of 7 bases.